These 26 T cell receptor beta chains came from one sample sequenced in a study of cytomegalovirus exposure and HLA in healthy donors. It was with 60 Vbeta and 13 Jbeta primers that the PCR ran. Generated by immunoSEQ multiplex PCR, the TCRdb table keeps only in-frame clones and is missing some. The sample is made up of some 76,000 clones, and the top ten hold 0.8% to 1% of it. The sample comprised PBMCs. The receptors stem from a boy younger than 18 in good health and CMV-seronegative.

Written as DNA, the CDR3 is TGTGCCATCGGACTAGCGGGAGTATCGACCTACAATGAGCAGTTCTTC. It translates to CAIGLAGVSTYNEQFF. The chain joins TRBV10-3 to TRBJ2-1, with TRBD2 identical over 13 bases. Germline loops: CDR1 ENHRY, CDR2 SYGVKD. Germline trimming cut 8 bases from V and 2 bases from J; bases unmatched to any gene: 6. The CDR3 has 16 residues.

This rearrangement joins TRBV19 to TRBJ1-1; D is unresolved. Per the germline V gene, CDR1 is LNHDA and CDR2 is SQIVND (reference sequence). V dropped 4 bases and J dropped 5 bases, with 8 bases sitting between them. This CDR3 comprises 12 residues. The DNA of the CDR3 is TGTGCCAGTAGTAGAGGTAGGACTGAAGCTTTCTTT. This sequence encodes CASSRGRTEAFF.

The J gene is TRBJ2-7, the V gene TRBV6-5; tentative D call: TRBD2 (5 bases). CDR1 is MNHEY, CDR2 SVGAGI, per germline. The CDR3 has 16 amino acids. Trimming took 4 bases from V and 4 from J, leaving 20 bases between them. The CDR3 nucleotides are TGTGCCAGCAGTTCGGATTTGTCGGTGCGAGGGTACGAGCAGTACTTC. It specifies CASSSDLSVRGYEQYF.

The V gene is TRBV6-1, the J gene TRBJ2-7, with TRBD2 matching over 7 bases. This CDR3 spans 16 amino acids. J was trimmed by 5 bases and V by 3 bases; bases with no gene match: 13. The V gene's germline CDR1 is MNHNS and CDR2 SASEGT. The CDR3 DNA is TGTGCCAGCAGTGACGCCGCACTAGCGCGAAACGACGAGCAGTACTTC. Translating it yields CASSDAALARNDEQYF.

V is TRBV30 and J is TRBJ1-1, with D possibly TRBD1 on 5 matching bases. CDR1 is GTSNPN and CDR2 is SVGIG in the germline V gene (reference sequence). Between the trimmed V and J ends, which lost 2 bases and 1 base, there was a span of 8 bases. The CDR3 covers 13 residues. The CDR3 here is CAWSSGGNTEAFF. CDR3 bases: TGTGCCTGGAGTTCCGGGGGGAACACTGAAGCTTTCTTT.

The chain's CDR3 is CASSDPGQGAGYTF. DNA for the CDR3: TGTGCCAGCAGCGACCCCGGACAGGGTGCTGGCTACACCTTC. The chain couples TRBV9 to TRBJ1-2, with 8 bases that match TRBD1. Looked up from germline, CDR1 is SGDLS and CDR2 is YYNGEE. The CDR3 is 14 residues long. The junction had 8 bases not matched to a gene; V was cut back by 3 bases and J by 7 bases.

The chain carries TRBV6-1 and TRBJ2-7; maybe TRBD2 (7 bases). The germline gives CDR1 MNHNS, CDR2 SASEGT. The V end was cut by 4 bases, the J end by 5 bases, with 18 bases between. The CDR3 covers 15 residues. CDR3 amino acids: CASSGGGGTANEQYF. CDR3 nucleotides: TGTGCCAGCAGTGGCGGGGGCGGGACTGCCAACGAGCAGTACTTC.

This sequence joins TRBV19 and TRBJ1-5, with 8 bases that match TRBD1. V lost 1 base and J lost 2; bases outside the gene matches: 4. The CDR3 covers 16 residues. Germline CDR1 and CDR2: LNHDA and SQIVND (reference sequence). This CDR3 reads CASSIAWGQGNQPQHF. CDR3 DNA sequence: TGTGCCAGTAGTATAGCGTGGGGACAGGGCAATCAGCCCCAGCATTTT.

The chain recombines TRBV7-6 with TRBJ2-7; 16 bases are shared with TRBD2. CDR3 length equals 14 residues. Looked up from germline, CDR1 is SGHVS and CDR2 is FNYEAQ. The V gene end was trimmed by 5 bases and the J gene end by 10 bases; junction bases not matched to a gene: 5. DNA of the CDR3: TGTGCCAGCAGCCCTGGGACTAGCGGGGGGGATCAGTACTTC. Translating it yields CASSPGTSGGDQYF.

V usage is TRBV11-2 and J usage is TRBJ2-7; D is possibly TRBD1 (5 bases). CDR1 is SGHAT, CDR2 FQNNGV, per germline. V shed 4 bases and J shed 11 bases, with 15 bases lying between them. The CDR3 has 12 residues. CDR3 sequence reads: CASSSYTADKYF. The CDR3 DNA sequence: TGTGCCAGCAGCTCATACACGGCGGACAAGTACTTC.

The chain links TRBV5-1 to TRBJ2-7; 9 nucleotides match TRBD2. V was pared by 4 bases and J by 2 bases, with 7 bases of the junction left unmatched. This CDR3 spans 15 amino acids. Germline V gene sequence: CDR1 SGHRS, CDR2 YFSETQ. The DNA of the CDR3 is TGCGCCAGCAGCGCCCTAGCGGGGACCGCCTACGAGCAGTACTTC. Protein product: CASSALAGTAYEQYF.

V and J are TRBV4-1 and TRBJ2-2; no definite D call. The germline V gene has CDR1 MGHRA and CDR2 YSYEKL. Trimming took off 0 bases at V and 3 bases at J, with 14 bases between the two ends. CDR3 length: 17 amino acids. The CDR3 spells CASSQDPAGTYTGELFF. The DNA of the CDR3 is TGCGCCAGCAGCCAAGATCCTGCCGGTACCTACACCGGGGAGCTGTTTTTT.

The chain combines TRBV6-5 with TRBJ1-2, with 9 bases identical to TRBD1. With V trimmed by 0 bases and J by 4 bases, 6 bases remained unmatched. Germline V gene lookup returns CDR1 MNHEY and CDR2 SVGAGI. CDR3 length: 16 residues. The CDR3 coding sequence is TGTGCCAGCAGTTACTCATCGGACAGGGGAGGCTATGGCTACACCTTC. This codes for CASSYSSDRGGYGYTF.

For this clone: An end of the junction differs from the germline gene, which may be a read error. This sequence joins TRBV18 and TRBJ1-2, with D possibly matching TRBD1 (5 bases). The germline gives CDR1 KGHSH, CDR2 LQKENI. The CDR3 extends over 16 amino acids. CDR3 in DNA: TGTGCCAGCGCACCGGTCGCTGGGACTTCTAACTATGGCTACACCTTC. Protein product: CASAPVAGTSNYGYTF. Full variable domain (rest looked up from reference TRBV18 and TRBJ1-2): NAGVMQNPRHLVRRRGQEARLRCSPMKGHSHVYWYRQLPEEGLKFMVYLQKENIIDESGMPKERFSAEFPKEGPSILRIQQVVRGDSAAYFCASAPVAGTSNYGYTFGSGTRLTVV.

The gene calls are TRBV5-1 and TRBJ2-3; 8 nucleotides align to TRBD1. The germline V gene encodes CDR1 SGHRS and CDR2 YFSETQ. Trimming took 7 bases from V and 1 from J; bases not matched to a gene: 5. This CDR3 has 14 residues. This CDR3 reads CASRPGQGTDTQYF. The CDR3 DNA is TGCGCCAGCCGGCCGGGACAGGGCACAGATACGCAGTATTTT.

This chain connects TRBV7-2 to TRBJ1-1, with D perhaps TRBD1 (5 bases). The CDR3 extends over 13 amino acids. CDR1 and CDR2 from the germline V gene are SGHTA and FQGNSA. Trimming cost V 6 bases and J 3 bases, with 11 bases left between them. In DNA, the CDR3 is TGTGCCAGCAGTTTTTCGGGGGACACTGAAGCTTTCTTT. Translation: CASSFSGDTEAFF.

CDR3 coding DNA: TGTGCCAGCAGCTTGGTACCCGGTAACACTGAAGCTTTCTTT. This codes for CASSLVPGNTEAFF. The rearrangement uses TRBV7-3 and TRBJ1-1; D gene unclear. The CDR3 sequence is 14 residues long. Germline V gene data show CDR1 as SGHTA and CDR2 as FQGTGA. V was cut by 3 bases and J by 2 bases, with 10 bases left in between.

V gene TRBV5-6 combines with J gene TRBJ2-5; 9 nucleotides agree with TRBD1. Germline CDR1 SGHDT, CDR2 YYEEEE. The CDR3 is 17 amino acids. V lost 5 bases and J lost 6; bases outside the gene matches: 17. Written as DNA, the CDR3 is TGTGCCAGCAGACCAGCCCTGTTGGGACAGGGTTTTCAGACCCAGTACTTC. This sequence encodes CASRPALLGQGFQTQYF.

The rearrangement joins TRBV5-1 to TRBJ1-2; D gene ambiguous. Germline CDR1 is SGHRS and CDR2 is YFSETQ. The CDR3 loop spans 13 amino acids. V gave up 3 bases and J gave up 8 bases, with 14 bases separating them. Here the CDR3 DNA reads TGCGCCAGCAGCTCCTTAACCGAGGGAGGCTACACCTTC. Protein product: CASSSLTEGGYTF.

The chain employs TRBV5-1 and TRBJ1-2; TRBD1 agrees at 7 bases. The V gene's germline CDR1 is SGHRS and CDR2 YFSETQ. The CDR3 covers 13 residues. V was clipped by 0 bases and J by 5 bases; unmatched bases: 1. CDR3 in DNA: TGCGCCAGCAGCTTGGAGACAGGGTATGGCTACACCTTC. Protein: CASSLETGYGYTF.

V and J are TRBV18 and TRBJ2-7; TRBD2 aligns across 14 bases. V was clipped by 5 bases and J by 7 bases; unmatched bases: 13. This CDR3 is 17 amino acids long. In germline, CDR1 is KGHSH, CDR2 LQKENI. CDR3 loop: CASSRSGTSGSLQEQYF. The CDR3 DNA reads as TGTGCCAGCTCAAGATCCGGGACTAGCGGGAGTTTACAAGAGCAGTACTTC.

The V and J genes are TRBV7-3 and TRBJ2-2, with 14 bases lining up with TRBD2. Unmatched junction bases numbered 7, after V lost 3 bases and J lost 1 base. CDR1 and CDR2 (germline): SGHTA, FQGTGA. CDR3 length: 19 residues. The CDR3 sequence: CASSFRTSGRSVNTGELFF. The CDR3 DNA reads TGTGCCAGCAGCTTCAGGACTAGCGGGAGGTCGGTGAACACCGGGGAGCTGTTTTTT.

This chain joins TRBV29-1 and TRBJ1-2; tentative D call: TRBD1 (6 bases). Looked up from germline, CDR1 is SQVTM and CDR2 is ANQGSEA. The CDR3 is 12 amino acids. The V end lost 5 bases, the J end lost 3 bases, and 10 bases lay between the germline ends. CDR3 in DNA: TGCAGCGTTTCCCGACAGGACTATGGCTACACCTTC. It encodes CSVSRQDYGYTF.

This sequence joins TRBV6-5 and TRBJ2-5, with 11 bases identical to TRBD2. Germline V lookup: CDR1 MNHEY, CDR2 SVGAGI. The V segment lost 2 bases and the J segment 4 bases; nucleotides outside the gene matches: 6. CDR3 size: 16 residues. The CDR3 loop reads CASSYPSSGGPETQYF. Written as DNA, the CDR3 is TGTGCCAGCAGTTACCCTTCTAGCGGGGGGCCAGAGACCCAGTACTTC.

This chain joins TRBV6-6 and TRBJ1-2; TRBD1 agrees at 7 bases. The junction had 9 bases not matched to a gene; V was cut back by 5 bases and J by 3 bases. CDR1 MNHNY and CDR2 SVGAGI come from the germline V gene (reference sequence). This CDR3 has 15 amino acids. CDR3 sequence (DNA): TGTGCCAGCAGTGACAGGGTAGGGGCTTACTATGGCTACACCTTC. It is translated as CASSDRVGAYYGYTF.

This chain connects TRBV14 to TRBJ1-1, with D unresolved. This CDR3 spans 14 amino acids. V was trimmed by 4 bases and J by 5 bases, leaving 14 bases between them. The germline CDR1 and CDR2 sequences are SGHDN and FVKESK. Here the CDR3 reads CASSPIGRTTEAFF. The CDR3, as DNA: TGTGCCAGCAGCCCCATAGGGAGAACAACTGAAGCTTTCTTT.